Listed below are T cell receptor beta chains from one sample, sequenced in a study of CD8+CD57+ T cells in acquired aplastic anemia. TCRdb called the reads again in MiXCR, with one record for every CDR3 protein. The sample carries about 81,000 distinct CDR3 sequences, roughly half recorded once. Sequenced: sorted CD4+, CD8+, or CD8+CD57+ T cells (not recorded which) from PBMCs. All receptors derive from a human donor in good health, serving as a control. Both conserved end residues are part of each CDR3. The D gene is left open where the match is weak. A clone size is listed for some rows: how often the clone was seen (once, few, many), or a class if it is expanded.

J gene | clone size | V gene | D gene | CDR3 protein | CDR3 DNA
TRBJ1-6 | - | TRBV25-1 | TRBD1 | CASSTGTGDSPLHF | TGTGCCAGCAGTACCGGGACAGGGGATTCACCCCTCCACTTT
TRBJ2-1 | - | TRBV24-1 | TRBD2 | CATPSLAAGGTYNEQFF | TGTGCCACCCCCTCCTTAGCGGCGGGGGGTACCTACAATGAGCAGTTCTTC
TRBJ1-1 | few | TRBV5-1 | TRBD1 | CASSLAQGVVKTEAFF | TGCGCCAGCAGCTTGGCCCAGGGGGTAGTGAAAACTGAAGCTTTCTTT
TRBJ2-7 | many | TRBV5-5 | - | CASSWGTPYEQYF | TGTGCCAGCAGCTGGGGGACCCCCTACGAGCAGTACTTC
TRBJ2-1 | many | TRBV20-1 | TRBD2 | CSAREGLDYNEQFF | TGCAGTGCTAGAGAGGGACTAGATTACAATGAGCAGTTCTTC
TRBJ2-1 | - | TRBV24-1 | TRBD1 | CATSDPATGDNEQFF | TGTGCCACCAGTGATCCCGCGACAGGGGACAATGAGCAGTTCTTC
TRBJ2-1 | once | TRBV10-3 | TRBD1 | CAISGTGDEQFF | TGTGCCATCAGTGGGACAGGGGATGAGCAGTTCTTC
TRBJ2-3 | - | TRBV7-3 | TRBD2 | CASSLSSGQSTDTQYF | TGTGCCAGCAGCCTTAGTAGCGGGCAGAGCACAGATACGCAGTATTTT
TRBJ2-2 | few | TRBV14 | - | CASSQAGDGWELFF | TGTGCCAGCAGCCAAGCGGGGGATGGCTGGGAGCTGTTTTTT
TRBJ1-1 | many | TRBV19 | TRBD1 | CASSIHRDSRMNTEAFF | TGTGCCAGTAGTATTCATCGGGACAGCCGGATGAACACTGAAGCTTTCTTT
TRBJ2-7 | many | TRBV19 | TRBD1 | CASRKTGAEQYF | TGTGCCAGTAGAAAGACAGGGGCCGAGCAGTACTTC
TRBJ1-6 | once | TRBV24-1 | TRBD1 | CATSDSGQLNSPLHF | TGTGCCACCAGTGATTCGGGACAGCTAAATTCACCCCTCCACTTT
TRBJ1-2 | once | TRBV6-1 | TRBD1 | CASSEDETGGINGYTF | TGTGCCAGCAGTGAAGACGAGACAGGGGGCATTAATGGCTACACCTTC
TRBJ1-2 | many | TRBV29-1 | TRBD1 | CSVGGGTGGPGYTF | TGCAGCGTGGGGGGGGGGACAGGGGGCCCTGGCTACACCTTC
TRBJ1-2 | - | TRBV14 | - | CASSQVSMAYGYTF | TGTGCCAGCAGCCAAGTCTCGATGGCCTATGGCTACACCTTC
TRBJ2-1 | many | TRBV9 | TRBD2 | CASSVSGTYNEQFF | TGTGCCAGCAGCGTCAGCGGGACCTACAATGAGCAGTTCTTC
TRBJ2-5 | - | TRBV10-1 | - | CASSQMGWETQYF | TGCGCCAGCAGTCAAATGGGTTGGGAGACCCAGTACTTC
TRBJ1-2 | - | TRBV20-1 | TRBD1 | CSARETGFYGYTF | TGCAGTGCTAGAGAGACAGGGTTCTATGGCTACACCTTC
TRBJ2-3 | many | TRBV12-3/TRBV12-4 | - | CASSPILRDTDTQYF | TGTGCCAGCAGTCCTATCCTGCGGGACACAGATACGCAGTATTTT
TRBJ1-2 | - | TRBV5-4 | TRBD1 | CASSQGADYGYTF | TGTGCCAGCAGCCAGGGGGCGGACTATGGCTACACCTTC
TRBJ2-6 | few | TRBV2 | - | CASREGSGANVLTF | TGTGCCAGCAGGGAGGGGAGCGGGGCCAACGTCCTGACTTTC
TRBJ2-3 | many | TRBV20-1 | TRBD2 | CSARGGGTDTQYF | TGCAGTGCCCGCGGGGGGGGGACAGATACGCAGTATTTT
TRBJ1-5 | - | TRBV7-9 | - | CASSLEQDGHQPQHF | TGTGCCAGCAGCTTAGAGCAGGACGGTCATCAGCCCCAGCATTTT
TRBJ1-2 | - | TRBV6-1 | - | CASSARDMAGYTF | TGTGCCAGCAGTGCTAGGGATATGGCTGGCTACACCTTC
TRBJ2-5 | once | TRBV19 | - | CASSEGETQYF | TGTGCCAGTAGTGAAGGAGAGACCCAGTACTTC
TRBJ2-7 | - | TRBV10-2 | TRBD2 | CASSPLSGRANEQYF | TGCGCCAGCAGTCCTTTAAGCGGGAGGGCCAACGAGCAGTACTTC
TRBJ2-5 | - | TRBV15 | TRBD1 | CASSLTGGLETQYF | TGTGCCAGCAGTCTTACAGGGGGCTTAGAGACCCAGTACTTC
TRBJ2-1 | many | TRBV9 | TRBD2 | CASSLLAGGGNEQFF | TGTGCCAGCAGCTTACTAGCGGGGGGTGGAAATGAGCAGTTCTTC
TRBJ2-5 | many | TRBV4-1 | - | CASSQVLQQETQYF | TGCGCCAGCAGCCAAGTATTGCAGCAAGAGACCCAGTACTTC
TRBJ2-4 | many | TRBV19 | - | CASSADRTLAKNIQYF | TGTGCCAGTAGTGCTGACAGGACCCTAGCCAAAAACATTCAGTACTTC
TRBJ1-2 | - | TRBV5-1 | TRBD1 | CASSSGTGKGDGYTF | TGCGCCAGCAGCTCAGGGACAGGGAAGGGTGATGGCTACACCTTC
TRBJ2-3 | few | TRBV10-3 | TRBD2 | CAISDGSGSTETQYF | TGTGCCATCAGTGACGGTAGCGGGTCCACAGAGACGCAGTATTTT
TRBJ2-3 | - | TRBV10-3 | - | CAISRGGGRTTDTQYF | TGTGCCATCAGTCGAGGGGGTGGCAGGACCACAGATACGCAGTATTTT
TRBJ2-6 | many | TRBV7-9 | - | CASSLGGANVLTF | TGTGCCAGCAGCTTAGGTGGGGCCAACGTCCTGACTTTC
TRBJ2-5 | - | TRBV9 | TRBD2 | CASSVDSGGFPETQYF | TGTGCCAGCAGCGTAGATAGCGGGGGGTTCCCAGAGACCCAGTACTTC
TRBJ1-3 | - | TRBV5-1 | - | CASSDGNTIYF | TGCGCCAGCAGCGATGGAAACACCATATATTTT
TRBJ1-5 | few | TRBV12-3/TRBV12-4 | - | CASSEEVLGNQPQHF | TGTGCCAGCAGTGAGGAGGTTTTGGGCAATCAGCCCCAGCATTTT